This T cell receptor (beta chain) was captured by sequencing in a study of Ad26.COV2.S vaccination and SARS-CoV-2 variants. Study-level background: Intramuscular Ad26.COV2.S doses were given once or twice, 56 days apart.

Profiling relied on immunoSEQ multiplex PCR, and the TCRdb table lists in-frame clones only, not all of them. The table includes about 460,000 clones, roughly nine tenths detected once. This clone was observed a few times. CDR1 is SQVTM and CDR2 is ANQGSEA in the germline V gene. The CDR3 length is 14 residues. Unmatched junction bases numbered 5, after V lost 0 bases and J lost 5 bases. Treatment indicated: some 20 received Ad26.COV2.S at low or high dose, single or two shots; roughly five received placebo; per-sample allocation not given. Sampling took place 63 days after the first vaccine or placebo injection.

The clonotype originates from a person between 18 and 65 years old who received the Ad26.COV2.S COVID-19 vaccine or a placebo. The chain carries TRBV29-1 and TRBJ2-3, with 7 bases identical to TRBD1. Source: peripheral blood, taken in a trial of Ad26.COV2.S vaccine versus placebo. Here the CDR3 reads CSVEDRSGGDTQYF. CDR3 nucleotide sequence: TGCAGCGTTGAAGATAGGTCAGGGGGAGATACGCAGTATTTT.